The entry that follows covers one T cell receptor beta chain sequence. Per germline, CDR1 SGHVS and CDR2 FQNEAQ. The CDR3 length is 14 residues. Trimming took 5 bases from V and 3 from J, leaving 14 bases between them. The data were obtained in a study of blood T cell repertoires in COVID-19. Study in general: Italy, Spain and the United States were the sources of the convalescent and acute COVID-19 samples.

The data were produced by immunoSEQ multiplex PCR, yet TCRdb's version contains in-frame clones alone and is incomplete. The table lists more than 200,000 clones, around 85% of them singletons. This clonotype was sampled from a woman between 50 and 59 years old with acute or convalescent COVID-19. The chain joins TRBV7-8 to TRBJ2-7; D is possibly TRBD2 (7 bases). Sequencing input: peripheral blood. The CDR3 loop is CASSPGRGVYEQYF. As DNA, the CDR3 is TGTGCCAGCAGCCCGGGGAGGGGGGTCTACGAGCAGTACTTC.